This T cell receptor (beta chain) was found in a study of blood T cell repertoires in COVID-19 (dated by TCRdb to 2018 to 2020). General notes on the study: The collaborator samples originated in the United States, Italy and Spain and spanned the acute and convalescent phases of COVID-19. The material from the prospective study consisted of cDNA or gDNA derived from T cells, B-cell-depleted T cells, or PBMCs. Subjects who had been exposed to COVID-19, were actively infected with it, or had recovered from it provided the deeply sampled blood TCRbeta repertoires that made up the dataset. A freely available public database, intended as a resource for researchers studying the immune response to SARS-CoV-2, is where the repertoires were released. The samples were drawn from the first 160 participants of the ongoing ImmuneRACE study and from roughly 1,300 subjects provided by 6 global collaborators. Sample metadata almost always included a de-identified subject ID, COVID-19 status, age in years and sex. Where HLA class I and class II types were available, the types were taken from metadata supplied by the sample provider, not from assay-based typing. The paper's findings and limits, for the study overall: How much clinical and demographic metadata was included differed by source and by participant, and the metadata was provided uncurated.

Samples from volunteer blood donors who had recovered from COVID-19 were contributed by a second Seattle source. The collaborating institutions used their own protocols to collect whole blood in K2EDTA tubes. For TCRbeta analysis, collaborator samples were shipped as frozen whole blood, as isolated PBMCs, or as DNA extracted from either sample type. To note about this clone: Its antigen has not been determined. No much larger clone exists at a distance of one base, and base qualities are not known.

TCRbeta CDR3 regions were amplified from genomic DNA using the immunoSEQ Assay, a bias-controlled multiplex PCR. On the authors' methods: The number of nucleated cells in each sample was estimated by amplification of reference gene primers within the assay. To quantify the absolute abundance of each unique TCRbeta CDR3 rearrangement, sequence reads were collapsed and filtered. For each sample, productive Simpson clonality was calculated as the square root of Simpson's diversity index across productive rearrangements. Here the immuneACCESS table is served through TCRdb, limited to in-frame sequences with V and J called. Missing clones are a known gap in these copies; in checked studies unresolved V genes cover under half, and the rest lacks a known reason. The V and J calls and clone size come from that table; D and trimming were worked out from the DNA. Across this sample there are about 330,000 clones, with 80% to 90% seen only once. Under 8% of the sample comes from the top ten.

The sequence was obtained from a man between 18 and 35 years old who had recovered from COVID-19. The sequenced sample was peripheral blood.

The CDR3 protein sequence reads: CASSPWQGSDTQYF. The DNA reads as follows: TGTGCCAGCAGCCCATGGCAGGGATCGGATACGCAGTATTTT. The chain links TRBV5-4 with TRBJ2-3; the D region possibly corresponds to TRBD1 (5 bases align). Sequences SGHNT (CDR1) and YYREEE (CDR2) are obtained from the germline V gene (reference sequence). V drops 4 bases and J drops 6 bases, leaving 15 bases in between. From the cysteine through the phenylalanine, the CDR3 covers 14 amino acids. Only the CDR3 region is kept as DNA, spanning 42 bases read in frame from base 1.